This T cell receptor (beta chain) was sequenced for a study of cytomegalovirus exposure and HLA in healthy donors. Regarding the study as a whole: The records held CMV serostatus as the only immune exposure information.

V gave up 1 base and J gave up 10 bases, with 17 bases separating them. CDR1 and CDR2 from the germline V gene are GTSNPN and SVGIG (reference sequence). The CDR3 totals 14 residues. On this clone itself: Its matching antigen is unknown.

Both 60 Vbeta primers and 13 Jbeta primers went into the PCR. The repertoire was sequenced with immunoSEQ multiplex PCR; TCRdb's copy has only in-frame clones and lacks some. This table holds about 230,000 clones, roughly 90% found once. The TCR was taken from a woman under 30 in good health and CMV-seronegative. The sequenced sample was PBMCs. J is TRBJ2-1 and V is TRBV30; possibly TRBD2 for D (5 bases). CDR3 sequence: CAWSGKAGFQEQFF. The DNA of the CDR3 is TGTGCCTGGAGTGGTAAGGCGGGTTTCCAGGAGCAGTTCTTC.